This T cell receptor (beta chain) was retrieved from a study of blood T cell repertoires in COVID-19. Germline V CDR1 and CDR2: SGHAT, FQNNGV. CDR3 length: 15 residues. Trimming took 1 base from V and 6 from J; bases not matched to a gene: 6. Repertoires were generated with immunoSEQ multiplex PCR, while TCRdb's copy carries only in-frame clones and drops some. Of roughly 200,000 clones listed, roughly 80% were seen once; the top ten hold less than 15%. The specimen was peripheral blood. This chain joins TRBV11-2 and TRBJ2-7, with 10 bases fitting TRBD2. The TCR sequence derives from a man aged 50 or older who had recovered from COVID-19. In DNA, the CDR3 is TGTGCCAGCAGCTTAGTTTCTAGCGGGAGTGGCGAGCAGTACTTC. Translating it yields CASSLVSSGSGEQYF.